Listed below are T cell receptor beta chains from one sample, sequenced in a study of blood T cell repertoires in COVID-19. TCRdb's table, derived via immunoSEQ multiplex PCR, lists solely in-frame clones and lacks some. The table includes 40,000 to 60,000 clones, 70% to 90% detected once. The sequenced sample consisted of peripheral blood. Source of these receptors: a man aged 35 to 55 with active COVID-19. The CDR3 runs from the conserved cysteine through the conserved F or W. The order of the fields is J gene, D gene, V gene, CDR3 length, clone size, CDR3 DNA, CDR3 protein. A D gene is named only where the DNA matches it firmly. Only part of the rows carry a size: once, few, many, or a class if the clone is expanded.

>TRBJ2-7|TRBD1|TRBV7-9|15|NA
TGTGCCAGCAGCTTCGGACAGGGGGAGGGGGACGAGCAGTACTTC
CASSFGQGEGDEQYF
>TRBJ1-2|TRBD1|TRBV5-1|17|NA
TGCGCCAGCAGCTCGCTGGGACAGGGGGCCCTTAACTATGGCTACACCTTC
CASSSLGQGALNYGYTF
>TRBJ2-1|TRBD1|TRBV19|14|NA
TGTGCCAGTAGTGCAGGGGGAGACTACAATGAGCAGTTCTTC
CASSAGGDYNEQFF
>TRBJ1-1|NA|TRBV28|13|NA
TGTGCCAGCTGCCCTTCGGGGGACACTGAAGCTTTCTTT
CASCPSGDTEAFF
>TRBJ2-5|TRBD2|TRBV10-3|15|NA
TGTGCCATCAGTGGGACTAGCGGGATTGAGGAGACCCAGTACTTC
CAISGTSGIEETQYF
>TRBJ1-2|NA|TRBV12-3/TRBV12-4|13|NA
TGTGCCAGCAGACAGACAGGATTCTATGGCTACACCTTC
CASRQTGFYGYTF
>TRBJ1-4|TRBD1|TRBV5-1|16|NA
TGCGCCAGCAGTCTATTTCCGGGACAGGGGGACGAAAAACTGTTTTTT
CASSLFPGQGDEKLFF
>TRBJ2-7|TRBD1|TRBV27|14|NA
TGTGCCAGCAGTCGGACAGGGGGCGAATACGAGCAGTACTTC
CASSRTGGEYEQYF
>TRBJ2-1|TRBD2|TRBV2|15|NA
TGTGCCAGCAGCGTAGCGGGAGGCGGATACAATGAGCAGTTCTTC
CASSVAGGGYNEQFF
>TRBJ2-7|NA|TRBV11-1|15|NA
TGTGCCAGCAGCTTGATGACAGGACGAACCTACGAGCAGTACTTC
CASSLMTGRTYEQYF
>TRBJ2-4|NA|TRBV5-1|13|NA
TGCGCCAGCAGCTTGGCAGGGGATAGCATTCAGTACTTC
CASSLAGDSIQYF
>TRBJ1-5|NA|TRBV24-1|17|NA
TGTGCCACCAGTGGGGGAGGGGCACTTAATAGCAATCAGCCCCAGCATTTT
CATSGGGALNSNQPQHF
>TRBJ2-7|TRBD2|TRBV28|15|NA
TGTGCCAGCAGCCCGCGGGGGGGCACACACTACGAGCAGTACTTC
CASSPRGGTHYEQYF
>TRBJ2-1|TRBD2|TRBV3-1/TRBV3-2|16|NA
TGTGCCAGCACCCTTGCCGGGCGGGAGGGCCGGGTTGAGCAGTTCTTC
CASTLAGREGRVEQFF
>TRBJ2-7|TRBD1|TRBV5-4|12|NA
TGTGCCAGCAGCCTGACAGGGGCCGAGCAGTACTTC
CASSLTGAEQYF
>TRBJ2-5|TRBD2|TRBV27|14|NA
TGTGCCAGCAGTGTACTAGCGGGAACAGAGACCCAGTACTTC
CASSVLAGTETQYF
>TRBJ2-7|TRBD2|TRBV13|18|few
TGTGCCAGCAGCCCGGGCATCTCCCGACTAGCGGGACCGTACGAGCAGTACTTC
CASSPGISRLAGPYEQYF
>TRBJ2-3|TRBD1|TRBV4-1|16|NA
TGCGCCAGCAGCCAAAAGGCTAGGGGGCGCACAGATACGCAGTATTTT
CASSQKARGRTDTQYF
>TRBJ1-4|TRBD1|TRBV5-1|16|once
TGCGCCAGCAGCGCCGGGTACAGGGGGACTAATGAAAAACTGTTTTTT
CASSAGYRGTNEKLFF
>TRBJ1-2|TRBD1|TRBV27|17|NA
TGTGCCAGCAGAGAGGACAGGGGCCTGGGTGTGGGCTATGGCTACACCTTC
CASREDRGLGVGYGYTF
>TRBJ2-7|NA|TRBV2|12|NA
TGTGCCAGCAGATGGAGCAGCGGGGAGCAGTACTTC
CASRWSSGEQYF
>TRBJ2-1|TRBD2|TRBV7-9|17|NA
TGTGCCAGCAGCTTAGTGACTAGCGGGAGAAGGGGCGATGAGCAGTTCTTC
CASSLVTSGRRGDEQFF
>TRBJ2-3|NA|TRBV7-8|16|few
TGTGCCAGCAGCCCCGGAGGGCCCAAACTCACAGATACGCAGTATTTT
CASSPGGPKLTDTQYF
>TRBJ2-3|TRBD2|TRBV27|15|NA
TGTGCCAGCAGTTTTTTGGCGGGAGTAACAGATACGCAGTATTTT
CASSFLAGVTDTQYF
>TRBJ1-2|NA|TRBV5-1|18|few
TGCGCCAGCAGCCGCCGAGGGGGATCCGGGACGGTGAACTATGGCTACACCTTC
CASSRRGGSGTVNYGYTF
>TRBJ2-4|TRBD1|TRBV28|16|NA
TGTGCCAGCAGTTCTTCCGCGACAGGGTTGGGGAACATTCAGTACTTC
CASSSSATGLGNIQYF
>TRBJ2-1|TRBD2|TRBV14|19|NA
TGTGCCAGCAGCCAAGCTGCCGGGACTAGCGGGAGCTCCTACAATGAGCAGTTCTTC
CASSQAAGTSGSSYNEQFF
>TRBJ2-3|NA|TRBV7-9|12|NA
TGTGCCAGCAGCTTTCGGGGAGATACGCAGTATTTT
CASSFRGDTQYF
>TRBJ2-2|TRBD2|TRBV9|16|NA
TGTGCCAGCAGCTTAAGACTAGCGTTGAACACCGGGGAGCTGTTTTTT
CASSLRLALNTGELFF
>TRBJ2-7|TRBD2|TRBV25-1|16|NA
TGTGCCAGCAGTGACGAGAAAGGGGGGACTAGTGACGAGCAGTACTTC
CASSDEKGGTSDEQYF
>TRBJ2-3|NA|TRBV7-8|15|NA
TGTGCCAGCAGCCCAGGGGACCACTTCACAGATACGCAGTATTTT
CASSPGDHFTDTQYF
>TRBJ2-7|TRBD2|TRBV2|18|NA
TGTGCCAGCAGTGGCGGACTAGCGGGAGGGCCCCGGTCCTACGAGCAGTACTTC
CASSGGLAGGPRSYEQYF